Below, 3 T cell receptor beta chains from the same sample are listed, as sequenced in a study of shared clonotypes between healthy human individuals. Generated by immunoSEQ multiplex PCR, the TCRdb table keeps only in-frame clones and is missing some. Of millions of clones in the sample, 90% to 95% were seen once. Material for sequencing was naive CD4+ T cells sorted from blood. Indicated subset: CD45RA+ positively selected. The receptor set was obtained from a man aged 18 to 30 in good health.

The chain carries TRBV23-1 and TRBJ2-1; the D is unclear. TRBV23-1 is sorted into the ORF group, with uncertain function. The ends were cut back, 7 bases at V and 5 bases at J, with 12 bases in the middle. There are 13 residues in the CDR3. The CDR3: CASKTPYNNEQFF. CDR3 DNA: TGCGCCAGCAAAACACCCTATAACAATGAGCAGTTCTTC.

This chain links TRBV7-2 with TRBJ2-2; 8 bases are a match to TRBD2. V was clipped by 3 bases and J by 7 bases; unmatched bases: 7. Germline CDR1 reads SGHTA; CDR2 reads FQGNSA. The CDR3 has 15 residues. CDR3 sequence: CASSFRDGRGGELFF. DNA for the CDR3: TGTGCCAGCAGCTTTAGAGACGGGAGGGGCGGGGAGCTGTTTTTT.

V gene TRBV6-4 combines with J gene TRBJ1-6; no firm D call. The germline V gene has CDR1 MRHNA and CDR2 SNTAGT. V lost 7 bases to trimming and J lost 3 bases, with 13 bases between them. The CDR3 runs to 15 residues. The chain's CDR3 is CASKVFGDYNSPLHF. CDR3 DNA: TGTGCCAGCAAGGTTTTTGGGGACTATAATTCACCCCTCCACTTT.